Included here is one TCR beta chain sequence, with context. The antigen remains unidentified. The record originates from a study of cytomegalovirus exposure and HLA in healthy donors. General study points: A later analysis revealed that TCR association rates differed between HLA loci, peaking at DRB1 and bottoming out at HLA-C. The investigators catalogued under 200 TCR beta chains as cytomegalovirus-associated.

PCR involved 60 Vbeta and 13 Jbeta primers. TCRdb's table, derived via immunoSEQ multiplex PCR, lists solely in-frame clones and lacks some. The sample records around 120,000 clones, under 85% being singletons. The V segment lost 4 bases and the J segment 6 bases; nucleotides outside the gene matches: 17. In germline, CDR1 is SGDLS, CDR2 YYNGEE. CDR3 length: 17 residues. The chain combines TRBV9 with TRBJ2-7, with 9 bases that match TRBD2. Sequencing was performed on PBMCs. The TCR originated in a human donor in good health. CDR3 nucleotides: TGTGCCAGCAGCTCAGCCCGGGGCGTAGCGGGAGAGAGCGAGCAGTACTTC. Its protein is CASSSARGVAGESEQYF.